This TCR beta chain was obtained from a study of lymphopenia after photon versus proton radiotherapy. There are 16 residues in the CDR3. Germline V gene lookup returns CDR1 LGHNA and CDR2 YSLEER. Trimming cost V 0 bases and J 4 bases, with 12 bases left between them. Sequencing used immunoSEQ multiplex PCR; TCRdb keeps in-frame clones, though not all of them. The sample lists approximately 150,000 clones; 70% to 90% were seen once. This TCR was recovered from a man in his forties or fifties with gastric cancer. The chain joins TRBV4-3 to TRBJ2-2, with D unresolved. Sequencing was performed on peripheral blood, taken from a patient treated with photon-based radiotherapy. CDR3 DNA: TGCGCCAGCAGCCAAGAACGAGAGACAAGCACCGGGGAGCTGTTTTTT. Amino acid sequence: CASSQERETSTGELFF.